These 14 T cell receptor beta chains originate from one sample sequenced in a study of shared clonotypes between healthy human individuals. Sequenced by immunoSEQ multiplex PCR; TCRdb stores in-frame clones only, minus some. This sample yields around 450,000 clones, of which roughly 77% are seen a single time; about 13% belongs to the top ten. The sequencing sample was made of PBMCs. These receptors came from a woman aged 40 to 49 in good health. Some clones in this sample may be carry-over from other donors' samples.

This chain connects TRBV5-1 to TRBJ2-1; TRBD2 agrees at 11 bases. The CDR3 extends over 16 amino acids. In germline, CDR1 is SGHRS, CDR2 YFSETQ. The junction had 4 bases not matched to a gene; V was cut back by 1 base and J by 4 bases. The CDR3 protein is CASSLTSGRGYNEQFF. The CDR3 nucleotides read TGCGCCAGCAGCTTGACTAGCGGGAGAGGATACAATGAGCAGTTCTTC.

The gene calls are TRBV2 and TRBJ2-1; D assignment may be TRBD1 or TRBD2 (5 bases each). V was pared by 7 bases and J by 3 bases, with 16 bases between. The CDR3 length is 15 residues. CDR1 SNHLY and CDR2 FYNNEI come from the germline V gene. CDR3 protein: CASILRDARYNEQFF. The CDR3 nucleotides read TGTGCCAGCATCCTAAGGGACGCCCGCTACAATGAGCAGTTCTTC.

As to this clone: Other DNA sequences in the same sample also yield this CDR3. This chain connects TRBV5-1 to TRBJ2-7; D is unclear. This CDR3 contains 13 residues. Trimming left V 0 bases short and J 2 bases short, with 6 bases between. CDR1 SGHRS and CDR2 YFSETQ come from the germline V gene. The DNA of the CDR3 is TGCGCCAGCAGCTTGGAACGGGCCTACGAGCAGTACTTC. It yields the protein CASSLERAYEQYF.

The chain recombines TRBV10-1 with TRBJ2-3, with D possibly matching TRBD2 (6 bases). The germline CDR1 and CDR2 sequences are WNHNN and SYGVQD (reference sequence). Trimming took off 4 bases at V and 1 base at J, with 6 bases between the two ends. The CDR3 has 13 amino acids. CDR3 coding DNA: TGCGCCAGCAGTGCTAGCGGCACAGATACGCAGTATTTT. Amino acids: CASSASGTDTQYF.

The chain joins TRBV7-8 to TRBJ2-1; 7 bases are shared with TRBD2. Trimming at V came to 5 bases and at J to 4 bases, leaving 8 bases not matched to a gene. The CDR3 is 15 residues long. The V gene's germline CDR1 is SGHVS and CDR2 FQNEAQ. The CDR3 DNA reads as TGTGCCAGCAGCCAGCGGGACGCTCTTTACAATGAGCAGTTCTTC. This sequence encodes CASSQRDALYNEQFF.

This chain joins TRBV7-2 and TRBJ1-1; 11 bases match TRBD1. V shed 5 bases and J 10 bases; nucleotides not matched to a gene: 12. Germline V gene data show CDR1 as SGHTA and CDR2 as FQGNSA. There are 15 residues in the CDR3. DNA for the CDR3: TGTGCCAGCAGCCCCGACCGGGACAGGGGGTTGTTAGCTTTCTTT. It translates to CASSPDRDRGLLAFF.

The chain has TRBV6-5 and TRBJ1-6, with 7 bases aligning to TRBD1. CDR3 length: 14 residues. Germline CDR1 reads MNHEY; CDR2 reads SVGAGI. Unmatched junction bases numbered 3, after V lost 5 bases and J lost 5 bases. CDR3 protein: CASSPTGDNSPLHF. CDR3 nucleotide sequence: TGTGCCAGCAGTCCTACAGGGGATAATTCACCCCTCCACTTT.

The V gene is TRBV28, the J gene TRBJ1-1; D gene unclear. Trimming removed 4 bases from V and 8 bases from J, with 5 bases in between. The CDR3 runs to 10 residues. Germline CDR1 reads MDHEN; CDR2 reads SYDVKM. CDR3 protein: CASSSEEAFF. In nucleotides, the CDR3 is TGTGCCAGCAGTTCGGAAGAAGCTTTCTTT.

Many counts were recorded for this clone. Other DNA sequences in the same sample also yield this CDR3. This sequence joins TRBV10-3 and TRBJ2-7; D assignment may be TRBD1 or TRBD2 (5 bases each). CDR1 is ENHRY, CDR2 SYGVKD, per germline. This CDR3 is built from 13 residues. With 6 bases removed from V and 3 bases from J, the gap between germline ends came to 12 bases. CDR3 DNA: TGTGCCATCAGGGACCCTGGGGGCTACGAGCAGTACTTC. Protein product: CAIRDPGGYEQYF.

The V and J genes are TRBV11-3 and TRBJ2-7; tentatively, D is TRBD1 or TRBD2 (5 bases each). Trimming pared 2 bases from V and 1 base from J, leaving 21 bases between. The V gene's germline CDR1 is SGHNT and CDR2 YENEEA. The CDR3 is 18 amino acids. This CDR3 is CASSLLGNSAPGSYEQYF. CDR3 nucleotides: TGTGCCAGCAGCTTACTTGGGAATAGCGCCCCAGGGTCCTACGAGCAGTACTTC.

V usage is TRBV9 and J usage is TRBJ2-3; 10 nucleotides align to TRBD2. Unmatched junction bases numbered 11, after V lost 4 bases and J lost 3 bases. The CDR3 sequence is 17 residues long. Germline V lookup: CDR1 SGDLS, CDR2 YYNGEE. The CDR3 is CASSSGGSSGRTDTQYF. The CDR3 bases are TGTGCCAGCAGCTCAGGCGGGTCTAGCGGGAGAACAGATACGCAGTATTTT.

Notes on this clone: Sequence at one end of the junction differs from germline and may be a read error. The V gene is TRBV9, the J gene TRBJ2-7, with D uncertain. The length of the CDR3 is 14 residues. Germline-derived CDR1 and CDR2 are SGDLS and YYNGEE. The CDR3 loop is CASSPTRTSYEQYF. The CDR3 DNA follows: TGCGCCAGCAGCCCGACACGAACTTCCTACGAGCAGTACTTC.

The chain uses TRBV7-8 and TRBJ2-6; 7 nucleotides align to TRBD1. Germline lookup yields CDR1 SGHVS and CDR2 FQNEAQ. The CDR3 contains 18 residues. V was clipped by 5 bases and J by 4 bases; unmatched bases: 14. Here the CDR3 reads CASSGRQGSEAGANVLTF. In DNA form, the CDR3 reads TGTGCCAGCAGCGGCCGACAGGGTAGTGAGGCGGGGGCCAACGTCCTGACTTTC.

This rearrangement joins TRBV6-4 to TRBJ2-1; 9 bases line up with TRBD2. In germline, CDR1 is MRHNA, CDR2 SNTAGT. The trim removed 3 bases at V and 9 bases at J, leaving 9 bases unmatched. The CDR3 is 15 amino acids. DNA for the CDR3: TGTGCCAGCAGTGAGAGACCAGCGGGAGGCAGTGAGCAGTTCTTC. It is translated as CASSERPAGGSEQFF.